These 23 T cell receptor beta chains were sequenced from one sample in a study of cytomegalovirus exposure and HLA in healthy donors. Libraries were prepared by immunoSEQ multiplex PCR; TCRdb keeps only in-frame clonotypes and omits some of them. The sample yields about 240,000 clones, just under 90% seen once. Specimen: PBMCs. These receptors all come from a man younger than 35 in good health and CMV-seronegative.

This clone was counted only a few times. The V call is TRBV4-2, the J call TRBJ1-6; weak D call: TRBD1 (5 bases). Germline V lookup: CDR1 LGHNA, CDR2 YNFKEQ. Trimming removed 0 bases at V and 7 bases at J, with 13 bases between. The CDR3 has 16 residues. CDR3 region: CASSQESHRGNSPLHF. For the CDR3, the DNA is TGTGCCAGCAGCCAAGAATCCCATCGGGGGAATTCACCCCTCCACTTT.

The V and J genes are TRBV27 and TRBJ2-7, with TRBD2 matching 8 bases. This CDR3 has 15 residues. V lost 5 bases to trimming and J lost 4 bases; unmatched junction nucleotides: 10. Germline V gene lookup returns CDR1 MNHEY and CDR2 SMNVEV (reference sequence). The CDR3 region is CASSSSGTILYEQYF. The CDR3 DNA is TGTGCCAGCAGTAGTAGCGGGACTATCCTATACGAGCAGTACTTC.

The chain combines TRBV27 with TRBJ2-3; perhaps TRBD2 as D (5 bases). CDR1 is MNHEY and CDR2 is SMNVEV in the germline V gene (reference sequence). With 3 bases removed from V and 2 bases from J, the gap between germline ends came to 9 bases. The CDR3 sequence is 14 residues long. In DNA, the CDR3 is TGTGCCAGCAGTTTCCGGGGATTCACAGATACGCAGTATTTT. It yields the protein CASSFRGFTDTQYF.

The chain recombines TRBV6-1 with TRBJ2-1, with a tentative D call TRBD1 (5 bases). The germline gives CDR1 MNHNS, CDR2 SASEGT. V shed 4 bases and J shed 8 bases, with 15 bases lying between them. The CDR3 runs 14 residues. In DNA, the CDR3 is TGTGCCAGCAGTGCAGAAGGGGCGGTCTATGAGCAGTTCTTC. Translated, it gives CASSAEGAVYEQFF.

In its sample, this clone was seen a few times. The V and J genes are TRBV19 and TRBJ2-7; D may be TRBD1 (5 bases). V was pared by 7 bases and J by 5 bases, with 15 bases between. The CDR3 is 13 residues long. Germline V gene data show CDR1 as LNHDA and CDR2 as SQIVND (reference sequence). The CDR3 protein is CASKGQGSHEQYF. The CDR3, as DNA: TGTGCCAGTAAGGGGCAGGGTAGCCACGAGCAGTACTTC.

This chain uses TRBV15 with TRBJ1-6; possible D gene TRBD1, 6 bases. The CDR3 runs 17 residues. V lost 3 bases and J 0 bases, leaving 12 bases between the germline ends. Germline values: CDR1 LNHNV, CDR2 YYDKDF (reference sequence). CDR3 amino acids: CATSRDSSTSYNSPLHF. In nucleotides, the CDR3 is TGTGCCACCAGCAGGGACAGCTCGACCTCCTATAATTCACCCCTCCACTTT.

V usage is TRBV11-2 and J usage is TRBJ1-2, with D possibly being TRBD1 (5 bases). CDR3 length: 17 residues. With 8 bases removed from V and 3 bases from J, the gap between germline ends came to 25 bases. CDR1 and CDR2 (germline): SGHAT, FQNNGV. The CDR3 DNA is TGTGCCAGCGCCCCAGTGCAGGGAAACATTCTAGACTATGGCTACACCTTC. This gives the protein CASAPVQGNILDYGYTF.

The genes are TRBV30 and TRBJ2-5; no clear D. This CDR3 spans 14 amino acids. Germline V gene sequence: CDR1 GTSNPN, CDR2 SVGIG (reference sequence). The V end lost 3 bases, the J end lost 0 bases, and 11 bases lay between the germline ends. For the CDR3, the DNA is TGTGCCTGGAGGGCGGATTTGTACCAAGAGACCCAGTACTTC. This gives the protein CAWRADLYQETQYF.

The chain combines TRBV5-1 with TRBJ1-1; D not resolved. This CDR3 is 15 amino acids long. Germline V lookup: CDR1 SGHRS, CDR2 YFSETQ. Trimming shortened V by 4 bases and J by 0 bases, and 13 bases separated the two germline ends. The CDR3 nucleotides are TGCGCCAGCAGCCAACTGGGCCTCATGAACACTGAAGCTTTCTTT. Translating it yields CASSQLGLMNTEAFF.

The chain uses TRBV7-8 and TRBJ1-2; TRBD1 might be the D (6 bases). This CDR3 comprises 13 residues. The germline CDR1 and CDR2 sequences are SGHVS and FQNEAQ. Deletions cut 2 bases from V and 6 bases from J, with 10 bases between. The CDR3: CASSLTQGHGYTF. As DNA, the CDR3 is TGTGCCAGCAGCTTAACACAGGGCCATGGCTACACCTTC.

In DNA form, the CDR3 reads TGTGCCAGCAGCCAAGATATGCAGGGTCGACAGCCCCAGCATTTT. Its protein product is CASSQDMQGRQPQHF. V gene TRBV4-2 combines with J gene TRBJ1-5; a possible D gene is TRBD1 (5 bases). V was cut by 0 bases and J by 7 bases, with 13 bases left in between. The CDR3 loop spans 15 amino acids. The germline CDR1 and CDR2 sequences are LGHNA and YNFKEQ.

The J gene is TRBJ2-7, the V gene TRBV5-1; no reliable D call. Trimming cost V 0 bases and J 2 bases, with 6 bases left between them. The CDR3 extends over 13 amino acids. From germline, CDR1 is SGHRS and CDR2 YFSETQ. This CDR3 is CASSLDPAYEQYF. CDR3 bases: TGCGCCAGCAGCTTGGATCCGGCCTACGAGCAGTACTTC.

The chain has TRBV5-6 and TRBJ1-5; a possible D gene is TRBD1 (6 bases). The V end lost 3 bases, the J end lost 7 bases, and 11 bases lay between the germline ends. Germline V gene data show CDR1 as SGHDT and CDR2 as YYEEEE. The CDR3 is 13 amino acids. The CDR3 bases are TGTGCCAGCAGCTGGAGAACAGGGCAGCCCCAGCATTTT. This gives the protein CASSWRTGQPQHF.

The V gene is TRBV7-2, the J gene TRBJ2-7, with D possibly TRBD2 on 5 matching bases. Germline values: CDR1 SGHTA, CDR2 FQGNSA. V was cut by 2 bases and J by 2 bases, with 13 bases left in between. CDR3 length: 15 residues. In nucleotides, the CDR3 is TGTGCCAGCAGCTTATTTGAGGGAATAACCTACGAGCAGTACTTC. Encoded protein: CASSLFEGITYEQYF.

The J gene is TRBJ1-5, the V gene TRBV15, with TRBD1 matching 8 bases. V lost 1 base to trimming and J lost 7 bases; unmatched junction nucleotides: 6. Germline values: CDR1 LNHNV, CDR2 YYDKDF (reference sequence). The CDR3 totals 15 residues. The CDR3 coding sequence is TGTGCCACCAGCAGAGCAACAGGGGGAGGCCAGCCCCAGCATTTT. It specifies CATSRATGGGQPQHF.

This chain connects TRBV30 to TRBJ2-7; D perhaps matches TRBD1 (5 bases). CDR3 length: 12 residues. Trimming stripped 2 bases from V and 4 bases from J, with 9 bases between. Germline-derived CDR1 and CDR2 are GTSNPN and SVGIG (reference sequence). CDR3 sequence: CAWSLGVYEQYF. CDR3 in DNA: TGTGCCTGGAGTCTAGGGGTATACGAGCAGTACTTC.

The chain links TRBV2 to TRBJ2-5, with TRBD2 identical over 8 bases. The length of the CDR3 is 12 residues. V lost 10 bases and J lost 5; bases outside the gene matches: 6. From germline, CDR1 is SNHLY and CDR2 FYNNEI. The CDR3 here is CATAREGETQYF. CDR3 DNA sequence: TGTGCCACCGCACGGGAGGGGGAGACCCAGTACTTC.

The chain links TRBV7-9 to TRBJ1-5; TRBD1 agrees at 7 bases. Unmatched junction bases numbered 3, after V lost 3 bases and J lost 7 bases. Per germline, CDR1 SEHNR and CDR2 FQNEAQ (reference sequence). This CDR3 contains 13 residues. CDR3 sequence reads: CASSLTGNQPQHF. The CDR3 DNA is TGTGCCAGCAGCTTGACAGGGAACCAGCCCCAGCATTTT.

This chain links TRBV30 with TRBJ1-1; 7 bases are shared with TRBD1. The CDR3 consists of 14 residues. Germline V gene lookup returns CDR1 GTSNPN and CDR2 SVGIG (reference sequence). The junction had 10 bases not matched to a gene; V was cut back by 2 bases and J by 7 bases. The CDR3 reads CAWSLTTGVFEAFF. The CDR3 DNA reads as TGTGCCTGGAGTTTAACAACAGGGGTCTTTGAAGCTTTCTTT.

CDR3 protein: CASSQEKDLWEQYF. CDR3 DNA: TGTGCCAGCAGCCAAGAGAAAGATCTATGGGAGCAGTACTTC. The chain has TRBV4-2 and TRBJ2-7; D is unclear. Trimming took 0 bases from V and 7 from J, leaving 13 bases between them. This CDR3 contains 14 residues. Germline V gene data show CDR1 as LGHNA and CDR2 as YNFKEQ.

The chain links TRBV18 to TRBJ1-1, with D uncertain. Germline assignment: CDR1 KGHSH and CDR2 LQKENI. The CDR3 runs 15 residues. Deletions cut 1 base from V and 2 bases from J, with 11 bases between. The CDR3 DNA sequence: TGTGCCAGCTCACCACAAGGCGGCAGTAACACTGAAGCTTTCTTT. It encodes CASSPQGGSNTEAFF.

V and J are TRBV7-2 and TRBJ2-1, with 11 bases aligning to TRBD2. Looked up from germline, CDR1 is SGHTA and CDR2 is FQGNSA. V shed 4 bases, J shed 5 bases, and the junction held 4 bases outside the gene matches. The length of the CDR3 is 15 residues. The CDR3 DNA reads TGTGCCAGCAGCTCCGGGACTAGCGGTAACAATGAGCAGTTCTTC. This codes for CASSSGTSGNNEQFF.

V and J are TRBV2 and TRBJ1-4; D call uncertain. Trimming cost V 7 bases and J 8 bases, with 14 bases left between them. CDR1 and CDR2 from the germline V gene are SNHLY and FYNNEI. The CDR3 runs to 13 residues. The CDR3 loop is CASTGIPGEKLFF. The CDR3 nucleotides read TGTGCCAGCACCGGCATCCCCGGGGAAAAACTGTTTTTT.